This T cell receptor (beta chain) was sequenced in a study of T-cell reconstitution after alpha-beta-depleted transplantation in children (dated by TCRdb to about 2016). Turning to the overall study: Using TCR repertoire profiling, the study quantitatively followed how T-cell immune reconstitution unfolded in children after TCRalphabeta/CD19-depleted allogeneic hematopoietic cell transplantation.

Receptor amplification or capture employed PCR. Instrument used: Illumina HiSeq 2500. Molecular barcoding was employed in the preparation of TCR libraries, with unique molecular identifiers being used to normalize TCRbeta repertoire quantification. TCRdb handled the public reads itself, with Q25 trimming in fastp and clone calling in MiXCR, and kept productive beta chains. Here each entry gathers all rows of one CDR3 protein and keeps the most common genes and DNA. For this sample the table gives under 140,000 distinct CDR3 sequences, of which 10% were detected only once. Together, the top ten hold 8% of the sample. CDR1 and CDR2 are drawn from the germline V gene (reference sequence): DFQATT, SNEGSKA. After removal of 3 bases from V and 5 bases from J, the junction retains 10 bases not matched to a gene. Its CDR3 holds 15 amino acids, cysteine through phenylalanine. The read is trimmed to its CDR3 DNA, 45 bases read in frame from base 1.

This clonotype was counted ten times or more. Its antigen remains unidentified. Per-nucleotide qualities are absent, and no much larger clonotype sits a single base away. The sample was PBMCs from the stem cell graft donor, taken from the stem cell graft. Recombination joined TRBV20-1 with TRBJ2-5; the junction holds 9 bases that match TRBD1. This clonotype originated in a human donor who donated a stem cell graft to a child with acute lymphoblastic leukemia. DNA sequence: TGCAGTGCTAGGGGACCTACAGGGGGCAAGGAGACCCAGTACTTC. Its amino acids are CSARGPTGGKETQYF.